This T cell receptor (beta chain) appears in the sequencing data of a study of identical twins. General study results and limits: The authors drew conclusions from cross-sectional statistical analysis rather than following the same donors. Some out-of-frame alpha sequences were shared by twins, and these showed excess low generation probability. Within cord blood, abundant beta clonotypes carried fewer insertions, but memory repertoires showed no such trend.

Each CDR3 protein gets one entry after TCRdb re-called the 5' RACE reads with MiXCR. The sample holds around 1.7 million distinct CDR3 sequences, about 32% seen once. V lost 1 base and J 4 bases, leaving 8 bases between the germline ends. This CDR3 region has 14 residues. Germline assignment: CDR1 SGHRS and CDR2 YFSETQ. This clonotype showed up just a few times. Its antigen is as yet unknown. The specimen sequenced was cord blood. The genes are TRBV5-1 and TRBJ1-4; no clear D gene. The sequence derives from a newborn girl in good health. The chain's CDR3 is CASSLTPSNEKLFF. Here the CDR3 DNA reads TGCGCCAGCAGCTTGACACCTAGTAATGAAAAACTGTTTTTT. Using reference TRBV5-1 and TRBJ1-4 for the parts outside the CDR3, the full variable domain is KAGVTQTPRYLIKTRGQQVTLSCSPISGHRSVSWYQQTPGQGLQFLFEYFSETQRNKGNFPGRFSGRQFSNSRSEMNVSTLELGDSALYLCASSLTPSNEKLFFGSGTQLSVL.